Shown below are 12 T cell receptor beta chains from a single sample sequenced in a study of early T cells in non-severe SARS-CoV-2 infection. TCRdb reanalysed the 5' RACE reads using MiXCR and keeps one entry per CDR3 protein. The sample holds some 45,000 distinct CDR3 sequences, 3.5% to 4.5% seen once. The sample comprised whole blood. The origin of the receptors is an adult who was a healthcare worker with PCR-confirmed SARS-CoV-2 infection or an uninfected control (not recorded which).

Ten or more counts support this clonotype. The chain is built from TRBV20-1 and TRBJ2-1; TRBD2 matches at 9 bases. The CDR3 has 15 residues. Trimming at V came to 6 bases and at J to 5 bases, leaving 11 bases not matched to a gene. Germline V gene data show CDR1 as DFQATT and CDR2 as SNEGSKA (reference sequence). This CDR3 is CSALDAGGPDNEQFF. CDR3 nucleotide sequence: TGCAGTGCCTTGGACGCGGGAGGGCCAGACAATGAGCAGTTCTTC.

A remark on this clonotype: A much larger clone is a single base away; this may be a read error. The chain joins TRBV6-1 to TRBJ2-1; 8 bases fit TRBD1. The CDR3 loop spans 16 amino acids. CDR1 and CDR2 from the germline V gene are MNHNS and SASEGT. Trimming cost V 2 bases and J 7 bases; bases outside gene matches: 10. For the CDR3, the DNA is TGTGCCAGCAGTGAATTTCGGACAGGGTCGTGGAATGAGCAGTTCTTC. It is translated as CASSEFRTGSWNEQFF.

This clonotype was counted many times. The J gene is TRBJ2-3, the V gene TRBV14, with D possibly matching TRBD2 (5 bases). Germline values: CDR1 SGHDN, CDR2 FVKESK. The CDR3 is 15 residues long. Trimming removed 3 bases at V and 3 bases at J, with 13 bases between. The CDR3 nucleotides read TGTGCCAGCAGCCACAGAAGAGGGTTAACAGATACGCAGTATTTT. It specifies CASSHRRGLTDTQYF.

V is TRBV18 and J is TRBJ2-1; D perhaps matches TRBD1 (5 bases). The germline CDR1 and CDR2 sequences are KGHSH and LQKENI. With 1 base removed from V and 6 bases from J, the gap between germline ends came to 13 bases. This CDR3 contains 15 residues. CDR3 nucleotides: TGTGCCAGCTCACCACAGGAAGACAGCCGCAATGAGCAGTTCTTC. Translation: CASSPQEDSRNEQFF.

This clonotype was counted at least ten times. The V call is TRBV10-3, the J call TRBJ1-2; TRBD1 aligns across 8 bases. Germline V lookup: CDR1 ENHRY, CDR2 SYGVKD. J gave up 2 bases and V 10 bases, and 3 bases lay outside the gene matches. The CDR3 has 12 amino acids. In DNA, the CDR3 is TGTGCCACAGGGACAGGCAACTATGGCTACACCTTC. It is translated as CATGTGNYGYTF.

This clonotype was seen at least ten times. The chain's CDR3 is CSAEGTPNSPLHF. The CDR3 DNA is TGCAGTGCTGAAGGGACACCGAATTCACCCCTCCACTTT. The rearrangement links TRBV20-1 to TRBJ1-6, with a possible D match to TRBD1 (6 bases). Germline lookup yields CDR1 DFQATT and CDR2 SNEGSKA (reference sequence). The CDR3 totals 13 residues. V was cut by 5 bases and J by 7 bases, with 12 bases left in between.

In this sample, this clonotype turned up a few times. A much larger clone lies a single base off, so this may be a read error. This chain connects TRBV6-1 to TRBJ1-6, with TRBD1 identical over 7 bases. CDR1 MNHNS and CDR2 SASEGT come from the germline V gene. This CDR3 is 13 amino acids long. The CDR3 loop reads CVSSGTVNSPLHF. The CDR3 DNA sequence: TGTGTCAGCAGTGGGACAGTTAATTCACCCCTCCACTTT.

In this sample, this clonotype turned up a few times. This chain links TRBV29-1 with TRBJ2-1, with TRBD2 matching 8 bases. Germline V gene lookup returns CDR1 SQVTM and CDR2 ANQGSEA. V dropped 3 bases and J dropped 9; count of bases not matched to a gene: 4. The CDR3 contains 12 residues. CDR3 sequence: CSVEGLGPEQFF. The CDR3 DNA sequence: TGCAGCGTTGAGGGACTAGGGCCTGAGCAGTTCTTC.

In this sample, this clonotype turned up many times. This chain uses TRBV30 with TRBJ2-7; tentatively, D is TRBD1 or TRBD2 (5 bases each). CDR1 is GTSNPN, CDR2 SVGIG, per germline (reference sequence). The CDR3 contains 13 residues. Trimming shortened V by 4 bases and J by 6 bases, and 16 bases separated the two germline ends. In DNA form, the CDR3 reads TGTGCCTGGATGGGACCGATTATGGCCGAGCAGTACTTC. It translates to CAWMGPIMAEQYF.

Only a few counts were recorded for this clonotype. With a much larger clone just one base away, this may be a read error. The gene calls are TRBV7-9 and TRBJ2-3, with D unclear. V was shortened by 3 bases and J by 0 bases, with 4 bases between the two germline ends. CDR3 size: 13 residues. CDR1 SEHNR and CDR2 FQNEAQ come from the germline V gene (reference sequence). CDR3 sequence: CASSFGSTDTQYF. CDR3 DNA: TGTGCCAGCAGCTTCGGCAGCACAGATACGCAGTATTTT.

This clonotype was found a few times. The chain recombines TRBV5-4 with TRBJ2-1; TRBD1 aligns across 8 bases. The CDR3 spans 17 residues. Germline V gene lookup returns CDR1 SGHNT and CDR2 YYREEE (reference sequence). The J segment lost 0 bases and the V segment lost 0 bases, leaving 5 bases of the junction unmatched. This chain's CDR3 is CASSLGQGPSSYNEQFF. The CDR3 nucleotides are TGTGCCAGCAGCTTGGGACAGGGGCCTAGCTCCTACAATGAGCAGTTCTTC.

This clonotype has more than one count but fewer than ten. This sequence joins TRBV12-3 or TRBV12-4 and TRBJ1-1, with D possibly matching TRBD1 (6 bases). This CDR3 comprises 13 residues. Trimming shortened V by 4 bases and J by 4 bases, and 10 bases separated the two germline ends. The CDR3 sequence is CASSWKGGTEAFF. DNA of the CDR3: TGTGCCAGCAGTTGGAAAGGGGGCACTGAAGCTTTCTTT.